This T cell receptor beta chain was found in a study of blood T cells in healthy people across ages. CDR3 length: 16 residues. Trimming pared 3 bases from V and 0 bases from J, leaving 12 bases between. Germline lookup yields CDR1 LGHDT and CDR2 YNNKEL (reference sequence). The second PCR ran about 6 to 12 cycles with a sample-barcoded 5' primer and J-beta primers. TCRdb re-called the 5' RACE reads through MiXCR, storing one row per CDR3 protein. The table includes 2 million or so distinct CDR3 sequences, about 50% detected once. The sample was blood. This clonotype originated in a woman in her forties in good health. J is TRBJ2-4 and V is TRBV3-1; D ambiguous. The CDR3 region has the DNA TGTGCCAGCAGCCAGTCCGGGCGCCTAGCCAAAAACATTCAGTACTTC. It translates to CASSQSGRLAKNIQYF. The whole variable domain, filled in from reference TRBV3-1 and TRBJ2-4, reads DTAVSQTPKYLVTQMGNDKSIKCEQNLGHDTMYWYKQDSKKFLKIMFSYNNKELIINETVPNRFSPKSPDKAHLNLHINSLELGDSAVYFCASSQSGRLAKNIQYFGAGTRLSVL.